This TCR beta chain emerged from a study of T cells expressing NK-cell markers. TCRdb reprocessed the 5' RACE reads and keeps a single row for each CDR3 protein, giving no DNA. The sample holds about 32,000 distinct CDR3 sequences. The CDR3 loop spans 12 amino acids. Germline CDR1 MNHNS, CDR2 SASEGT. This clonotype originated in a woman between 18 and 70 years old in good health. The specimen sequenced was blood T cells: a sorted CD56 or NKG2C T cell subset, CD4+ or CD8+ T cells, or bulk PBMC T cells (not recorded which). This rearrangement joins TRBV6-1 to TRBJ2-3. The chain's CDR3 is CASSESTDTQYF.